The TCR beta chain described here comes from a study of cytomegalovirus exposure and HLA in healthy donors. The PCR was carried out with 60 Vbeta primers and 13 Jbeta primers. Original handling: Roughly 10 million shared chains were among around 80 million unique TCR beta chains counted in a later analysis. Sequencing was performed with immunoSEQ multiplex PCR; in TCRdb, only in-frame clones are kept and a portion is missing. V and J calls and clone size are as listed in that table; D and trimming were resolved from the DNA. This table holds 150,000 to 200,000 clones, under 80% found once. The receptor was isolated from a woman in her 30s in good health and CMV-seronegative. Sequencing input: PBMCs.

The CDR3 loop reads CASSWLGGVLYEQYF. CDR3 DNA sequence: TGCGCCAGCAGCTGGCTGGGCGGGGTCCTCTACGAGCAGTACTTC. The rearrangement joins TRBV5-1 to TRBJ2-7; perhaps TRBD2 as D (6 bases). This CDR3 contains 15 residues. Germline CDR1 SGHRS, CDR2 YFSETQ. V lost 3 bases and J 3 bases, leaving 16 bases between the germline ends.